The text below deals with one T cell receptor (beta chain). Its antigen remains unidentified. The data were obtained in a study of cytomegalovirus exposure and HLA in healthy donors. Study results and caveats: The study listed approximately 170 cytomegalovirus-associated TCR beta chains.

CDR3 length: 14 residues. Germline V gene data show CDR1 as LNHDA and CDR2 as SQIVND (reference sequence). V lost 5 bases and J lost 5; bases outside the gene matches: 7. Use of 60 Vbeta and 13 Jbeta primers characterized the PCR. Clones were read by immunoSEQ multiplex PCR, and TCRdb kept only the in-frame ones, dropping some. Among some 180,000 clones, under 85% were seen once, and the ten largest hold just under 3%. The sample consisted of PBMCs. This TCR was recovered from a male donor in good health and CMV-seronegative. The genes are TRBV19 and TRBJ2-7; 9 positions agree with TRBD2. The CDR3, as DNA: TGTGCCAGTAGTCTCCGACTAGCGGAAAACGAGCAGTACTTC. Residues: CASSLRLAENEQYF.